Below are 25 T cell receptor beta chains sequenced from a single sample in a study of blood T cell repertoires in COVID-19 (dated by TCRdb to between 2020 and 2021). Library preparation used the immunoSEQ multiplex PCR assay. TCRdb retrieved this table from immuneACCESS and kept in-frame rearrangements only. Not all clones are present; in checked studies, unresolved V genes account for under half, and no reason is known for the remainder. Present in this sample are 50,000 to 55,000 clones, roughly 89% of which were seen just once. The leading ten clones occupy around 5% of the sample. The source material was peripheral blood. All receptors derive from a man in his sixties with active COVID-19.

The chain links TRBV5-1 to TRBJ2-3; D ambiguous. Trimming shortened V by 5 bases and J by 0 bases, and 13 bases separated the two germline ends. The CDR3 spans 15 residues. The germline gives CDR1 SGHRS, CDR2 YFSETQ. As DNA, the CDR3 is TGCGCCAGCAGATCGCAGTTTTCTAGCACAGATACGCAGTATTTT. This sequence encodes CASRSQFSSTDTQYF. The entire variable domain, with the rest obtained from reference TRBV5-1 and TRBJ2-3, is as follows: KAGVTQTPRYLIKTRGQQVTLSCSPISGHRSVSWYQQTPGQGLQFLFEYFSETQRNKGNFPGRFSGRQFSNSRSEMNVSTLELGDSALYLCASRSQFSSTDTQYFGPGTRLTVL.

The V call is TRBV2, the J call TRBJ2-7, with D tentatively TRBD2 (5 bases). This CDR3 has 11 residues. V dropped 7 bases and J dropped 13 bases, with 17 bases sitting between them. Germline V gene sequence: CDR1 SNHLY, CDR2 FYNNEI. CDR3 sequence: CASMRPSIPYF. Here the CDR3 DNA reads TGTGCCAGCATGCGACCTAGCATCCCATACTTC.

This clone appeared a single time. The CDR3 protein is CASSSPGTANTEAFF. The CDR3 nucleotides are TGTGCCAGCAGCTCCCCCGGGACAGCGAACACTGAAGCTTTCTTT. The chain employs TRBV7-9 and TRBJ1-1; 7 nucleotides agree with TRBD1. The CDR3 sequence is 15 residues long. V lost 4 bases to trimming and J lost 1 base; unmatched junction nucleotides: 6. Per germline, CDR1 SEHNR and CDR2 FQNEAQ (reference sequence).

This clone has just one count. V and J are TRBV11-2 and TRBJ2-1, with TRBD1 as a possible D gene (5 bases). The V gene's germline CDR1 is SGHAT and CDR2 FQNNGV. V gave up 6 bases and J gave up 1 base, with 13 bases separating them. CDR3 length: 15 residues. CDR3 nucleotide sequence: TGTGCCAGCAGGCAGGGAAGTCGGTCCTACAATGAGCAGTTCTTC. Residues: CASRQGSRSYNEQFF.

The chain links TRBV15 to TRBJ2-7; 7 nucleotides agree with TRBD2. Trimming cost V 4 bases and J 2 bases; bases outside gene matches: 14. The length of the CDR3 is 17 residues. The V gene's germline CDR1 is LNHNV and CDR2 YYDKDF (reference sequence). The CDR3 here is CATSKGRAGLLTYEQYF. In nucleotides, the CDR3 is TGTGCCACCAGCAAAGGGAGGGCGGGACTTCTAACCTACGAGCAGTACTTC.

The genes are TRBV3-1 (or the pseudogene TRBV3-2) and TRBJ2-7, with D perhaps TRBD1 (8 bases). There are 13 residues in the CDR3. Trimming shortened V by 2 bases and J by 6 bases, and 11 bases separated the two germline ends. Germline-derived CDR1 and CDR2 are LGHDT and YNNKEL (reference sequence). Here the CDR3 reads CASSQYRGGEQYF. Here the CDR3 DNA reads TGTGCCAGCAGCCAATACAGGGGGGGCGAGCAGTACTTC.

The chain joins TRBV7-8 to TRBJ1-2, with a tentative D call TRBD1 (6 bases). The germline V gene has CDR1 SGHVS and CDR2 FQNEAQ. The CDR3 length is 14 residues. Trimming took off 4 bases at V and 8 bases at J, with 17 bases between the two ends. The CDR3 protein is CASSSRDKGHGYTF. As DNA, the CDR3 is TGTGCCAGCAGCTCCCGGGACAAGGGTCACGGCTACACCTTC.

The chain couples TRBV19 to TRBJ1-2, with D perhaps TRBD1 (6 bases). V was pared by 4 bases and J by 3 bases, with 9 bases between. CDR1 LNHDA and CDR2 SQIVND come from the germline V gene (reference sequence). This CDR3 spans 13 amino acids. The CDR3 sequence: CASSTTGYYGYTF. CDR3 coding DNA: TGTGCCAGTAGTACCACAGGGTACTATGGCTACACCTTC.

This clone has more than one count but fewer than ten. V and J are TRBV7-8 and TRBJ2-7; D is perhaps TRBD2 (7 bases). The CDR3 has 15 residues. V dropped 4 bases and J dropped 3 bases, with 16 bases sitting between them. Germline CDR1 reads SGHVS; CDR2 reads FQNEAQ. Here the CDR3 reads CASSSEAGQVYEQYF. The CDR3 DNA follows: TGTGCCAGCAGCTCCGAAGCGGGACAAGTCTACGAGCAGTACTTC.

V usage is TRBV18 and J usage is TRBJ2-5; D perhaps matches TRBD1 (5 bases). Germline CDR1 is KGHSH and CDR2 is LQKENI. V was clipped by 4 bases and J by 1 base, with 13 bases between them. The CDR3 totals 15 residues. In DNA form, the CDR3 reads TGTGCCAGCTCACTCCGACAGAACCCCCAAGAGACCCAGTACTTC. This translates into CASSLRQNPQETQYF. Supplemented by reference TRBV18 and TRBJ2-5, the full variable domain reads NAGVMQNPRHLVRRRGQEARLRCSPMKGHSHVYWYRQLPEEGLKFMVYLQKENIIDESGMPKERFSAEFPKEGPSILRIQQVVRGDSAAYFCASSLRQNPQETQYFGPGTRLLVL.

The V call is TRBV3-1 (or the pseudogene TRBV3-2), the J call TRBJ2-5; D may be TRBD2 (6 bases). Germline-derived CDR1 and CDR2 are LGHDT and YNNKEL (reference sequence). The V and J ends lost 0 bases and 1 base respectively, with 15 bases between them. The CDR3 is 17 residues long. CDR3 DNA sequence: TGTGCCAGCAGCCAAGATCTGGGTAGCGGAGTCCAAGAGACCCAGTACTTC. Residues: CASSQDLGSGVQETQYF.

V usage is TRBV28 and J usage is TRBJ1-6, with TRBD1 as a possible D gene (5 bases). CDR1 is MDHEN, CDR2 SYDVKM, per germline. Trimming removed 4 bases at V and 9 bases at J, with 13 bases between. The CDR3 runs to 14 residues. The CDR3 DNA sequence: TGTGCCAGCAGTTCGGGGGGAGGGAGTTCACCCCTCCACTTT. This gives the protein CASSSGGGSSPLHF.

The V gene is TRBV5-4, the J gene TRBJ1-2, with 8 bases that match TRBD1. The CDR3 sequence is 12 residues long. V shed 4 bases, J shed 8 bases, and the junction held 4 bases outside the gene matches. The germline gives CDR1 SGHNT, CDR2 YYREEE (reference sequence). The CDR3 protein is CASSRTGKGYTF. In nucleotides, the CDR3 is TGTGCCAGCAGCCGGACAGGGAAAGGCTACACCTTC.

DNA of the CDR3: TGTGCCAGCTCCGCATCCACGGGACAGGTAGAAGCGGGAGGCACCACAGATACGCAGTATTTT. This sequence encodes CASSASTGQVEAGGTTDTQYF. The chain is built from TRBV18 and TRBJ2-3, with D perhaps TRBD2 (9 bases). Deletions cut 6 bases from V and 2 bases from J, with 33 bases between. The CDR3 totals 21 residues. CDR1 is KGHSH, CDR2 LQKENI, per germline.

V gene TRBV3-1 (or the pseudogene TRBV3-2) combines with J gene TRBJ1-1, with TRBD1 matching 10 bases. The germline V gene encodes CDR1 LGHDT and CDR2 YNNKEL (reference sequence). The CDR3 extends over 16 amino acids. The junction had 12 bases not matched to a gene; V was cut back by 6 bases and J by 5 bases. The CDR3 loop is CASRQDRGVGGTEAFF. DNA for the CDR3: TGTGCCAGCAGACAGGACAGGGGGGTCGGTGGAACTGAAGCTTTCTTT.

The V call is TRBV28, the J call TRBJ2-3; 12 positions match TRBD1. Germline V gene sequence: CDR1 MDHEN, CDR2 SYDVKM. J gave up 3 bases and V 6 bases, and 10 bases lay outside the gene matches. The CDR3 extends over 17 amino acids. DNA of the CDR3: TGTGCCAGCAGCTCCCCCTGGGACAGGGGGCTAACAGATACGCAGTATTTT. Its translation is CASSSPWDRGLTDTQYF.

The V gene is TRBV5-1, the J gene TRBJ2-5; 7 bases agree with TRBD1. This CDR3 is 15 amino acids long. V was clipped by 1 base and J by 1 base; unmatched bases: 4. Germline CDR1 reads SGHRS; CDR2 reads YFSETQ. The CDR3 is CASSLLGTVQETQYF. In nucleotides, the CDR3 is TGCGCCAGCAGCTTGCTAGGGACAGTCCAAGAGACCCAGTACTTC. Supplemented by reference TRBV5-1 and TRBJ2-5, the full variable domain reads KAGVTQTPRYLIKTRGQQVTLSCSPISGHRSVSWYQQTPGQGLQFLFEYFSETQRNKGNFPGRFSGRQFSNSRSEMNVSTLELGDSALYLCASSLLGTVQETQYFGPGTRLLVL.

This clone was counted once. This chain connects TRBV6-6 to TRBJ2-7; a possible D gene is TRBD1 (6 bases). Germline assignment: CDR1 MNHNY and CDR2 SVGAGI (reference sequence). There are 15 residues in the CDR3. The V gene lost 6 bases and the J gene lost 0 bases, with 15 bases spanning the gap. CDR3 sequence: CASSSDRYGSYEQYF. The CDR3 DNA follows: TGTGCCAGCAGCTCCGACAGGTACGGCTCCTACGAGCAGTACTTC.

The chain employs TRBV28 and TRBJ2-2; 12 bases match TRBD2. The CDR3 loop spans 15 amino acids. Trimming took 2 bases from V and 5 from J; bases not matched to a gene: 0. CDR1 and CDR2 (germline): MDHEN, SYDVKM. The CDR3 region has the DNA TGTGCCAGCAGTTTAGGGACTAGCGGGACCGGGGAGCTGTTTTTT. Translated, it gives CASSLGTSGTGELFF.

The chain recombines TRBV6-5 with TRBJ2-7; tentative D call: TRBD2 (5 bases). Germline-derived CDR1 and CDR2 are MNHEY and SVGAGI. The CDR3 has 15 residues. The V end lost 0 bases, the J end lost 0 bases, and 9 bases lay between the germline ends. This CDR3 reads CASSYSRDYSYEQYF. CDR3 nucleotide sequence: TGTGCCAGCAGTTACTCTAGAGACTACTCCTACGAGCAGTACTTC.

V and J are TRBV15 and TRBJ1-5; 8 positions agree with TRBD1. This CDR3 is 15 amino acids long. V lost 2 bases and J lost 7; bases outside the gene matches: 7. Germline CDR1 and CDR2: LNHNV and YYDKDF (reference sequence). Written as DNA, the CDR3 is TGTGCCACCAGCAGACCCGGACAGGGATGGCAGCCCCAGCATTTT. Translation gives CATSRPGQGWQPQHF.

This clone turned up a few times. The junction and the germline gene differ at one end; a read error may be behind it. J is TRBJ1-3 and V is TRBV27; 9 nucleotides line up with TRBD1. Germline V gene data show CDR1 as MNHEY and CDR2 as SMNVEV (reference sequence). The CDR3 has 15 amino acids. The CDR3 region is CASSISGTGWNTIYF. As DNA, the CDR3 is TGTGCCAGCAGTATATCCGGGACAGGGTGGAACACCATATATTTT.

This chain uses TRBV27 with TRBJ1-1; D not resolved. This CDR3 region has 15 residues. The germline V and J ends were trimmed by 2 bases and 4 bases, with 14 bases remaining between them. From germline, CDR1 is MNHEY and CDR2 SMNVEV (reference sequence). This chain's CDR3 is CASSLSSFLPTEAFF. CDR3 coding DNA: TGTGCCAGCAGTTTAAGCTCCTTCTTGCCCACTGAAGCTTTCTTT.

This chain links TRBV5-4 with TRBJ2-3, with 7 bases that match TRBD2. The CDR3 runs to 16 residues. Trimming at V came to 4 bases and at J to 0 bases, leaving 8 bases not matched to a gene. Germline V lookup: CDR1 SGHNT, CDR2 YYREEE (reference sequence). The CDR3 protein is CASSKLAASSTDTQYF. CDR3 nucleotides: TGTGCCAGCAGCAAGCTAGCGGCCTCTAGCACAGATACGCAGTATTTT.

This clone showed up just a few times. The V call is TRBV7-9, the J call TRBJ2-7; 7 nucleotides match TRBD1. The CDR3 is 17 amino acids. V shed 1 base and J 2 bases; nucleotides not matched to a gene: 11. CDR1 and CDR2 (germline): SEHNR, FQNEAQ (reference sequence). The CDR3 region has the DNA TGTGCCAGCAGCTTAGGGGCTAAGGGGGACAGAGCCTACGAGCAGTACTTC. Protein product: CASSLGAKGDRAYEQYF. The whole variable domain, remainder taken from reference TRBV7-9 and TRBJ2-7, is DTGVSQNPRHKITKRGQNVTFRCDPISEHNRLYWYRQTLGQGPEFLTYFQNEAQLEKSRLLSDRFSAERPKGSFSTLEIQRTEQGDSAMYLCASSLGAKGDRAYEQYFGPGTRLTVT.